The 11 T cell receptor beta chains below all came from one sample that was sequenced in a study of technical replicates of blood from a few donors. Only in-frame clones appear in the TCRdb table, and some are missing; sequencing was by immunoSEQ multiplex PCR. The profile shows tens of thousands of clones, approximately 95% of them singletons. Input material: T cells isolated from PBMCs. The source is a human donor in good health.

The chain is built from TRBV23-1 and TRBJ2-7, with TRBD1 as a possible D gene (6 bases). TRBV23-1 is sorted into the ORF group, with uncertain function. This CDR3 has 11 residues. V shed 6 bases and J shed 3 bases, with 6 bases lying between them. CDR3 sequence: CASRQGYEQYF. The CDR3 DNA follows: TGCGCCAGCAGACAGGGCTACGAGCAGTACTTC.

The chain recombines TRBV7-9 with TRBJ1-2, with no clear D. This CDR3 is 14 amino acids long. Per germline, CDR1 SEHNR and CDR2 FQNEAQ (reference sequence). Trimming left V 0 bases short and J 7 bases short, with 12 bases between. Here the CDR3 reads CASSLALGAGGYTF. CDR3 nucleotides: TGTGCCAGCAGCTTAGCACTGGGCGCTGGTGGCTACACCTTC.

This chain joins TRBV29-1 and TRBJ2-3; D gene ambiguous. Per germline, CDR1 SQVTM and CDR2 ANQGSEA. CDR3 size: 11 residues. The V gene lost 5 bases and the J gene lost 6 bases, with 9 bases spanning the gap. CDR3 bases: TGCAGCGTTTCCCTTCTGGATACGCAGTATTTT. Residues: CSVSLLDTQYF.

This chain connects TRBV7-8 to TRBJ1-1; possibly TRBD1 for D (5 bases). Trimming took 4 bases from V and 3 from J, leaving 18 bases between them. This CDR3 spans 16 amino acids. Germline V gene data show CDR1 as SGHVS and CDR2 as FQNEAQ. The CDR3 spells CASSSTFGREYTEAFF. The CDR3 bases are TGTGCCAGCAGCTCCACCTTCGGCAGGGAATACACTGAAGCTTTCTTT.

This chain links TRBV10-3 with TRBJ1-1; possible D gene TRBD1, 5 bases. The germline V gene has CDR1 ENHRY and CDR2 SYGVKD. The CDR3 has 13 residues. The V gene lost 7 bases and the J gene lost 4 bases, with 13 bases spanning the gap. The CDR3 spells CAITFDSSTEAFF. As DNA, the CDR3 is TGTGCCATCACCTTCGACAGTTCCACTGAAGCTTTCTTT.

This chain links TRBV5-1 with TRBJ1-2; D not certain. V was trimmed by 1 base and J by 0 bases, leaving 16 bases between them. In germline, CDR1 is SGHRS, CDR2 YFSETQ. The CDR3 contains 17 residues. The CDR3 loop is CASSLSFTQFANYGYTF. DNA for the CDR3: TGCGCCAGCAGCTTGAGTTTCACACAGTTTGCTAACTATGGCTACACCTTC.

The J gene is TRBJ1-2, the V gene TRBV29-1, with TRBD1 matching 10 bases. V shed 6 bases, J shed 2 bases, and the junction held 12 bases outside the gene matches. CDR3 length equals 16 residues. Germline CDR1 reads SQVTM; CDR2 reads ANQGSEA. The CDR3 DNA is TGCAGCGTCGCCCCGGGACAGGGGATGGAGAACTATGGCTACACCTTC. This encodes CSVAPGQGMENYGYTF.

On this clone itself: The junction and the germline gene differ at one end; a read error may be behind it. The CDR3 sequence: CASSYSGGLNTGELFF. The DNA of the CDR3 is TGTGCCAGCAGCTACTCGGGGGGGCTAAACACCGGGGAGCTGTTTTTT. The genes are TRBV6-5 and TRBJ2-2; TRBD2 matches at 8 bases. The germline V gene encodes CDR1 MNHEY and CDR2 SVGAGI. The CDR3 totals 16 residues.

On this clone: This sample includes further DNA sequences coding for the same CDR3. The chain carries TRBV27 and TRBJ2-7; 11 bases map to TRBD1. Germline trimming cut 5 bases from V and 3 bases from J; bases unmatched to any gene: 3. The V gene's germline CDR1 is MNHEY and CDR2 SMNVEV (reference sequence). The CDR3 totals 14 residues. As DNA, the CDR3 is TGTGCCAGCAGTCCTGGGACAGGGGGCTACGAGCAGTACTTC. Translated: CASSPGTGGYEQYF.

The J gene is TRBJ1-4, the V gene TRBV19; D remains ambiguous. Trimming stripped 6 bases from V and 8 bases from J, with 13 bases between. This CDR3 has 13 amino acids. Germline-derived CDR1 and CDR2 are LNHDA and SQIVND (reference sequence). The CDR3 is CASSPAVDEKLFF. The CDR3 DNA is TGTGCCAGTAGCCCCGCGGTCGACGAAAAACTGTTTTTT.

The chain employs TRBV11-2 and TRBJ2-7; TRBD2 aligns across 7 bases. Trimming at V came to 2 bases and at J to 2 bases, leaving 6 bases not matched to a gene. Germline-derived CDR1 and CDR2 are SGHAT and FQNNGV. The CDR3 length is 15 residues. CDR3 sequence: CASSLQAGLAYEQYF. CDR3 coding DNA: TGTGCCAGCAGCTTACAAGCGGGACTTGCCTACGAGCAGTACTTC.